The 26 T cell receptor beta chains below were found in one sample sequenced in a study of cytomegalovirus exposure and HLA in healthy donors (dated by TCRdb to 2015 to 2018). The library came from the immunoSEQ multiplex PCR assay. For the multiplex PCR, a mixture combining 60 forward primers for TCR Vbeta segments and 13 reverse primers for TCR Jbeta segments was used. TCRdb's version of the immuneACCESS table is confined to in-frame rearrangements and falls short of the full clone set. An unresolved V gene accounts for under half of the shortfall where checked; the remainder is of unknown origin. The sample profile shows 140,000 or so clones; 61% of them were found once. Approximately 1.8% of the sample goes to the ten largest clones. The sequenced material came from PBMCs. These receptors came from a male donor in good health and CMV-seronegative.

J is TRBJ1-5 and V is TRBV7-2, with D possibly TRBD1 on 6 matching bases. With 4 bases removed from V and 6 bases from J, the gap between germline ends came to 16 bases. Germline CDR1 SGHTA, CDR2 FQGNSA. The CDR3 sequence is 15 residues long. CDR3 amino acids: CASSWGQGSGQPQHF. CDR3 sequence (DNA): TGTGCCAGCAGCTGGGGACAAGGGTCGGGTCAGCCCCAGCATTTT. Together with reference TRBV7-2 and TRBJ1-5, the CDR3 gives the full variable domain: GAGVSQSPSNKVTEKGKDVELRCDPISGHTALYWYRQSLGQGLEFLIYFQGNSAPDKSGLPSDRFSAERTGGSVSTLTIQRTQQEDSAVYLCASSWGQGSGQPQHFGDGTRLSIL.

This sequence joins TRBV9 and TRBJ2-3, with a weak D call TRBD2 (5 bases). V shed 0 bases and J shed 6 bases, with 14 bases lying between them. Per the germline V gene, CDR1 is SGDLS and CDR2 is YYNGEE. The CDR3 runs to 15 residues. CDR3 DNA sequence: TGTGCCAGCAGCGTAGGGCCTAGCTCACGGGATACGCAGTATTTT. It yields the protein CASSVGPSSRDTQYF. Looking up the rest from reference TRBV9 and TRBJ2-3 gives the full variable domain: DSGVTQTPKHLITATGQRVTLRCSPRSGDLSVYWYQQSLDQGLQFLIQYYNGEERAKGNILERFSAQQFPDLHSELNLSSLELGDSALYFCASSVGPSSRDTQYFGPGTRLTVL.

CDR3 in DNA: TGTGCCAGCAGCCCGGACAGGGGGAGATTCACTGAAGCTTTCTTT. It encodes CASSPDRGRFTEAFF. V gene TRBV7-9 combines with J gene TRBJ1-1; 10 bases map to TRBD1. The CDR3 is 15 amino acids. Germline assignment: CDR1 SEHNR and CDR2 FQNEAQ (reference sequence). Trimming cost V 5 bases and J 4 bases; bases outside gene matches: 7.

The CDR3 spells CAMESGDRGYTF. CDR3 in DNA: TGTGCCATGGAGTCAGGGGACCGTGGCTACACCTTC. This sequence joins TRBV30 and TRBJ1-2, with D possibly TRBD1 on 6 matching bases. This CDR3 spans 12 amino acids. The V end lost 8 bases, the J end lost 7 bases, and 17 bases lay between the germline ends. Germline assignment: CDR1 GTSNPN and CDR2 SVGIG (reference sequence).

The rearrangement uses TRBV6-1 and TRBJ2-3; 12 bases match TRBD2. The CDR3 runs to 15 residues. Trimming removed 4 bases from V and 6 bases from J; junction bases left unmatched: 5. CDR1 and CDR2 (germline): MNHNS, SASEGT. CDR3 sequence (DNA): TGTGCCAGCAGTGCTAGCGGGGGGGCTTTTGATACGCAGTATTTT. Translated, it gives CASSASGGAFDTQYF.

The chain joins TRBV7-6 to TRBJ1-5; 9 bases are shared with TRBD1. This CDR3 comprises 16 residues. V shed 4 bases and J 4 bases; nucleotides not matched to a gene: 8. Germline V gene lookup returns CDR1 SGHVS and CDR2 FNYEAQ. Written as DNA, the CDR3 is TGTGCCAGCAGCTCCAGGCCGGGACAGGGAAATCAGCCCCAGCATTTT. Translation: CASSSRPGQGNQPQHF.

This chain joins TRBV4-1 and TRBJ1-4, with D maybe TRBD1 (5 bases). The germline CDR1 and CDR2 sequences are MGHRA and YSYEKL. V lost 1 base to trimming and J lost 8 bases, with 11 bases between them. The CDR3 consists of 14 residues. For the CDR3, the DNA is TGCGCCAGCAGCCAAGTAGCAGGGCACGAAAAACTGTTTTTT. It encodes CASSQVAGHEKLFF.

V gene TRBV25-1 combines with J gene TRBJ2-5; TRBD2 matches at 11 bases. TRBJ2-7 explains the end of the DNA better; the J call may be wrong. The CDR3 sequence is 18 residues long. CDR1 and CDR2 (germline): MGHDK, SYGVNS. The CDR3 DNA is TGTGCCAGCAGCCACATTGCCTCTAGCGGGGGGCCCACCTACGAGCAGTACTTC. Translation gives CASSHIASSGGPTYEQYF.

The rearrangement joins TRBV2 to TRBJ1-1, with no clear D. This CDR3 is built from 11 residues. CDR1 SNHLY and CDR2 FYNNEI come from the germline V gene. V dropped 8 bases and J dropped 9 bases, with 13 bases sitting between them. CDR3 nucleotide sequence: TGTGCCAGCGGGCCTAAAACAAAAGCTTTCTTT. Encoded protein: CASGPKTKAFF.

This chain uses TRBV2 with TRBJ2-2; D gene ambiguous. CDR3 size: 12 residues. Per germline, CDR1 SNHLY and CDR2 FYNNEI. Trimming removed 7 bases from V and 3 bases from J, with 6 bases in between. The DNA for the CDR3 is TGTGCCAGCACCCTCCACACCGGGGAGCTGTTTTTT. Its translation is CASTLHTGELFF.

The sample holds a few counts of this clone. A junction boundary mismatches the germline segment, possibly from a read error. The V call is TRBV6-5, the J call TRBJ1-2, with no clear D. The CDR3 loop spans 13 amino acids. Per germline, CDR1 MNHEY and CDR2 SVGAGI. The CDR3 sequence is CASRREGHYGYPF. CDR3 nucleotides: TGTGCCAGCAGGCGGGAAGGGCACTATGGCTACCCCTTC.

The CDR3 DNA reads as TGTGCCAGCAGCCGAGGGACTAGCGGGGCAGGGAATGAGCAGTTCTTC. It codes for CASSRGTSGAGNEQFF. The chain is built from TRBV5-4 and TRBJ2-1, with 13 positions matching TRBD2. Germline loops: CDR1 SGHNT, CDR2 YYREEE (reference sequence). The CDR3 is 16 residues long. With V trimmed by 4 bases and J by 7 bases, 8 bases remained unmatched.

The chain employs TRBV29-1 and TRBJ1-1; D is perhaps TRBD1 (5 bases). Germline V CDR1 and CDR2: SQVTM, ANQGSEA. The CDR3 extends over 11 amino acids. The V gene lost 4 bases and the J gene lost 8 bases, with 11 bases spanning the gap. Here the CDR3 DNA reads TGCAGCGTTGGGGGCGGAGGGGAAGCTTTCTTT. This sequence encodes CSVGGGGEAFF.

This clone was seen only a few times. The chain has TRBV4-1 and TRBJ1-1; a possible D gene is TRBD1 (6 bases). Looked up from germline, CDR1 is MGHRA and CDR2 is YSYEKL. The ends were cut back, 4 bases at V and 4 bases at J, with 10 bases in the middle. This CDR3 comprises 13 residues. CDR3 DNA sequence: TGCGCCAGCAGCCTCCAGGGGAGCACTGAAGCTTTCTTT. Its protein is CASSLQGSTEAFF.

This clone was seen just once. The chain joins TRBV6-5 to TRBJ1-2, with 7 bases that match TRBD1. J was trimmed by 4 bases and V by 6 bases; bases with no gene match: 8. There are 14 residues in the CDR3. CDR1 and CDR2 (germline): MNHEY, SVGAGI. The CDR3 DNA reads TGTGCCAGCAGAAGACAGGGACCCCTCTATGGCTACACCTTC. It yields the protein CASRRQGPLYGYTF.

The chain carries TRBV5-1 and TRBJ1-2; TRBD1 matches 7 bases. This CDR3 has 15 residues. V lost 3 bases to trimming and J lost 2 bases; unmatched junction nucleotides: 7. The germline CDR1 and CDR2 sequences are SGHRS and YFSETQ. Here the CDR3 reads CASSWTGTVNYGYTF. The CDR3 bases are TGCGCCAGCAGCTGGACCGGGACAGTCAACTATGGCTACACCTTC. The full variable domain, with the rest looked up from reference TRBV5-1 and TRBJ1-2, is KAGVTQTPRYLIKTRGQQVTLSCSPISGHRSVSWYQQTPGQGLQFLFEYFSETQRNKGNFPGRFSGRQFSNSRSEMNVSTLELGDSALYLCASSWTGTVNYGYTFGSGTRLTVV.

J is TRBJ2-5 and V is TRBV7-9, with D possibly matching TRBD1 (6 bases). Germline values: CDR1 SEHNR, CDR2 FQNEAQ (reference sequence). V lost 4 bases and J 4 bases, leaving 13 bases between the germline ends. The CDR3 runs to 14 residues. CDR3 residues: CASSSLQGTETQYF. CDR3 sequence (DNA): TGTGCCAGCAGCTCCTTACAGGGTACAGAGACCCAGTACTTC.

As regards this clone: The same CDR3 can be traced to other DNA sequences in this sample. The V gene is TRBV6-1, the J gene TRBJ2-7; D unclear. CDR1 is MNHNS, CDR2 SASEGT, per germline. The germline V and J ends were trimmed by 2 bases and 2 bases, with 16 bases remaining between them. The CDR3 consists of 16 residues. CDR3 nucleotides: TGTGCCAGCAGTGAAACAGTGACATTGCCACCCTACGAGCAGTACTTC. It translates to CASSETVTLPPYEQYF.

V gene TRBV6-1 combines with J gene TRBJ2-7, with 7 bases lining up with TRBD1. This CDR3 region has 15 residues. The germline V gene encodes CDR1 MNHNS and CDR2 SASEGT. Germline trimming cut 2 bases from V and 3 bases from J; bases unmatched to any gene: 7. CDR3 nucleotides: TGTGCCAGCAGTGAATTTTTAGCAGGGGGCTACGAGCAGTACTTC. This encodes CASSEFLAGGYEQYF.

As regards this clone: Other nucleotide sequences in the sample specify the same CDR3. This chain connects TRBV27 to TRBJ2-7; D remains unclear. Germline-derived CDR1 and CDR2 are MNHEY and SMNVEV (reference sequence). V was clipped by 4 bases and J by 2 bases, with 3 bases between them. This CDR3 is built from 11 residues. The CDR3 protein is CASSSTYEQYF. The CDR3 DNA follows: TGTGCCAGCAGTTCCACCTACGAGCAGTACTTC.

The CDR3 is CASRQGAAGADSNQPQHF. DNA of the CDR3: TGTGCCAGTAGACAGGGGGCTGCCGGGGCCGATAGCAATCAGCCCCAGCATTTT. V and J are TRBV7-8 and TRBJ1-5, with 10 nucleotides matching TRBD1. This CDR3 region has 18 residues. Germline V gives CDR1 SGHVS, CDR2 FQNEAQ. The V and J ends lost 9 bases and 0 bases, in that order; junction bases with no gene match: 14.

The table lists this clone with a few counts. This chain joins TRBV9 and TRBJ1-1; D remains unclear. The CDR3 spans 13 residues. V lost 0 bases, J lost 3 bases, and 6 bases lay in between. Per germline, CDR1 SGDLS and CDR2 YYNGEE. Here the CDR3 reads CASSVGGYTEAFF. The CDR3 nucleotides are TGTGCCAGCAGCGTAGGCGGATACACTGAAGCTTTCTTT.

The chain uses TRBV7-2 and TRBJ1-1; 8 positions agree with TRBD1. After removal of 7 bases from V and 5 bases from J, the junction contained 6 bases not matched to a gene. Germline values: CDR1 SGHTA, CDR2 FQGNSA. CDR3 size: 13 residues. The CDR3 coding sequence is TGTGCCAGCACACAGGGGGGGTGGACTGAAGCTTTCTTT. Its translation is CASTQGGWTEAFF.

The table lists this clone with a few counts. The V call is TRBV6-5, the J call TRBJ2-7; TRBD1 matches 10 bases. The germline V gene has CDR1 MNHEY and CDR2 SVGAGI. The ends lost 6 bases at V and 2 bases at J; junction bases unmatched: 7. The CDR3 runs to 15 residues. CDR3 DNA: TGTGCCAGCAGCCAATCCGGGACAGGGGCCTACGAGCAGTACTTC. Translated: CASSQSGTGAYEQYF.

The chain uses TRBV5-4 and TRBJ1-3; no clear D gene. From germline, CDR1 is SGHNT and CDR2 YYREEE (reference sequence). CDR3 length: 16 amino acids. Trimming shortened V by 2 bases and J by 0 bases, and 12 bases separated the two germline ends. DNA for the CDR3: TGTGCCAGCAGCTTTAACCCAGACTTCTCTGGAAACACCATATATTTT. Translating gives CASSFNPDFSGNTIYF.

This clone occurred a few times. The J gene is TRBJ2-7, the V gene TRBV28, with TRBD1 matching over 9 bases. The CDR3 extends over 14 amino acids. Germline CDR1 is MDHEN and CDR2 is SYDVKM. Trimming at V came to 5 bases and at J to 7 bases, leaving 9 bases not matched to a gene. As DNA, the CDR3 is TGTGCCAGCAGTCAACAACAGGGGGCGTTTGAGCAGTACTTC. Its translation is CASSQQQGAFEQYF.